Listed below are T cell receptor beta chains from one sample, sequenced in a study of regulatory T cells in long-lasting Graves disease. MiXCR, applied by TCRdb to the multiplex PCR reads, yields one record per CDR3 protein. The sample lists fewer than 400,000 distinct CDR3 sequences, around 19% occurring once. The sequencing here drew on peripheral blood mononuclear cells (PBMCs), taken when the disease was refractory, from a patient treated with antithyroid drugs. The source is a female donor with Graves disease. Each CDR3 is given with its conserved first and last residue. The D gene is left open where the match is weak. Expanded clones get a size class; other rows say once, few or many, or leave the size out.

V: TRBV29-1
J: TRBJ2-6
size: NA
D: TRBD2
length: 13
CDR3: CAHRGAGANVLTF
DNA: TGCGCTCACCGGGGGGCTGGGGCCAACGTCCTGACTTTC

V: TRBV20-1
J: TRBJ2-7
size: many
D: NA
length: 14
CDR3: CSASLEGRPYEQYF
DNA: TGCAGTGCTAGTTTGGAGGGGCGACCCTACGAGCAGTACTTC

V: TRBV28
J: TRBJ1-1
size: many
D: TRBD1
length: 13
CDR3: CASSFGGQDGAFF
DNA: TGTGCCAGCAGTTTCGGGGGACAGGACGGAGCTTTCTTT

V: TRBV4-3
J: TRBJ2-7
size: NA
D: NA
length: 14
CDR3: CASSQDNTGYEQYF
DNA: TGCGCCAGCAGCCAAGATAACACAGGCTACGAGCAGTACTTC

V: TRBV19
J: TRBJ2-7
size: NA
D: TRBD2
length: 14
CDR3: CASSERETEWGQYF
DNA: TGTGCCAGTAGCGAGCGGGAGACTGAGTGGGGGCAGTACTTC

V: TRBV5-5
J: TRBJ2-2
size: NA
D: NA
length: 14
CDR3: CASRSSPNTGELFF
DNA: TGTGCCAGCAGAAGTAGTCCGAACACCGGGGAGCTGTTTTTT

V: TRBV3-1
J: TRBJ2-3
size: NA
D: NA
length: 16
CDR3: CASSLDYPRSGDTQYF
DNA: TGTGCCAGCAGTCTAGACTACCCTCGGTCCGGAGATACGCAGTATTTT

V: TRBV11-3
J: TRBJ2-6
size: NA
D: NA
length: 18
CDR3: CASSLSPLGSSGANVLTF
DNA: TGTGCCAGCAGCCTATCCCCTCTGGGGAGCTCTGGGGCCAACGTCCTGACTTTC

V: TRBV5-1
J: TRBJ2-7
size: NA
D: NA
length: 13
CDR3: CASSLAGGLGQYF
DNA: TGCGCCAGCAGCTTGGCGGGGGGCCTGGGGCAGTACTTC

V: TRBV9
J: TRBJ1-5
size: NA
D: NA
length: 11
CDR3: CARTANQPQHF
DNA: TGTGCCAGGACAGCTAATCAGCCCCAGCATTTT

V: TRBV12-3/TRBV12-4
J: TRBJ2-5
size: many
D: NA
length: 16
CDR3: CASSPEAVVDRETQYF
DNA: TGTGCCAGCAGTCCCGAAGCGGTAGTGGATCGAGAGACCCAGTACTTC

V: TRBV6-5
J: TRBJ1-2
size: NA
D: NA
length: 14
CDR3: CASSYGGTNYGYTF
DNA: TGTGCCAGCAGTTACGGGGGAACTAACTATGGCTACACCTTC

V: TRBV24-1
J: TRBJ2-3
size: few
D: TRBD1
length: 13
CDR3: CATHDRGSDTQYF
DNA: TGTGCCACTCATGACAGGGGAAGCGATACGCAGTATTTT

V: TRBV12-5
J: TRBJ2-5
size: many
D: NA
length: 13
CDR3: CASGLDLYETQYF
DNA: TGTGCTAGTGGTTTGGACCTCTACGAGACCCAGTACTTC

V: TRBV29-1
J: TRBJ1-3
size: few
D: NA
length: 14
CDR3: CSVVQGTSGNTIYF
DNA: TGCAGCGTTGTCCAGGGGACCTCTGGAAACACCATATATTTT

V: TRBV5-1
J: TRBJ2-7
size: many
D: NA
length: 15
CDR3: CASSGTGRSSYEQYF
DNA: TGCGCCAGCAGCGGGACGGGACGGAGCTCCTACGAGCAGTACTTC

V: TRBV4-1
J: TRBJ2-2
size: NA
D: NA
length: 15
CDR3: CASSQDRLATGKLFF
DNA: TGCGCCAGCAGCCAAGATCGGCTAGCCACCGGGAAGCTGTTTTTT

V: TRBV27
J: TRBJ1-2
size: many
D: TRBD1
length: 12
CDR3: CASRTRGDGYTF
DNA: TGTGCCAGCAGGACCAGGGGGGATGGCTACACCTTC

V: TRBV7-8
J: TRBJ2-3
size: few
D: NA
length: 15
CDR3: CASTRRRDLGDTQYF
DNA: TGTGCCAGCACCCGAAGACGGGACCTAGGAGATACGCAGTATTTT

V: TRBV24-1
J: TRBJ1-1
size: few
D: NA
length: 15
CDR3: CATRGGQSLYTEAFF
DNA: TGTGCCACCAGAGGTGGACAGAGCCTGTACACTGAAGCTTTCTTT

V: TRBV7-8
J: TRBJ2-5
size: many
D: NA
length: 14
CDR3: CASSLGTSLETQYF
DNA: TGTGCCAGCAGCTTAGGCACCAGTTTAGAGACCCAGTACTTC

V: TRBV10-3
J: TRBJ2-2
size: many
D: NA
length: 13
CDR3: CAIGTNRDGELFF
DNA: TGTGCCATCGGAACTAATAGAGACGGGGAGCTGTTTTTT

V: TRBV7-9
J: TRBJ2-2
size: NA
D: NA
length: 16
CDR3: CASSSLVGVGTGELFF
DNA: TGTGCCAGCAGCTCCCTCGTGGGAGTTGGCACCGGGGAGCTGTTTTTT

V: TRBV28
J: TRBJ2-5
size: NA
D: NA
length: 18
CDR3: CASSLSPVQGRAQETQYF
DNA: TGTGCCAGCAGCTTATCTCCTGTACAGGGACGGGCCCAAGAGACCCAGTACTTC

V: TRBV19
J: TRBJ2-5
size: few
D: NA
length: 16
CDR3: CASSVFGGGSQETQYF
DNA: TGTGCCAGTAGTGTTTTCGGGGGTGGGTCACAAGAGACCCAGTACTTC

V: TRBV6-2/TRBV6-3
J: TRBJ2-2
size: NA
D: TRBD1
length: 14
CDR3: CASSLQGEDGELFF
DNA: TGTGCCAGCAGTTTACAGGGGGAAGACGGGGAGCTGTTTTTT

V: TRBV28
J: TRBJ1-2
size: many
D: NA
length: 14
CDR3: CASSGGGGFTGYTF
DNA: TGTGCCAGCAGTGGCGGGGGCGGTTTTACGGGCTACACCTTC

V: TRBV3-1
J: TRBJ2-7
size: NA
D: NA
length: 12
CDR3: CASSTGRLEQYF
DNA: TGTGCCAGCAGCACGGGACGCCTAGAGCAGTACTTC

V: TRBV27
J: TRBJ1-2
size: many
D: NA
length: 16
CDR3: CASSFGRARNNYGYTF
DNA: TGTGCCAGCAGTTTCGGCAGGGCCCGCAACAACTATGGCTACACCTTC

V: TRBV28
J: TRBJ1-4
size: many
D: TRBD1
length: 14
CDR3: CASSSGTDRGKLFF
DNA: TGTGCCAGCAGTTCGGGGACAGATAGAGGAAAACTGTTTTTT

V: TRBV5-1
J: TRBJ2-5
size: NA
D: TRBD2
length: 16
CDR3: CASSSGGRLPQETQYF
DNA: TGCGCCAGCAGCTCGGGGGGGCGGCTCCCACAAGAGACCCAGTACTTC

V: TRBV28
J: TRBJ2-5
size: many
D: NA
length: 15
CDR3: CASSFVGVGEETQYF
DNA: TGTGCCAGCAGTTTCGTCGGGGTGGGGGAAGAGACCCAGTACTTC

V: TRBV12-3/TRBV12-4
J: TRBJ1-6
size: many
D: TRBD1
length: 15
CDR3: CASSLAGTGGSPLHF
DNA: TGTGCCAGCAGTTTAGCCGGGACAGGGGGTTCACCCCTCCACTTT

V: TRBV7-8
J: TRBJ2-7
size: many
D: TRBD1
length: 16
CDR3: CASSSWGAGQVYEQYF
DNA: TGTGCCAGCAGCTCTTGGGGGGCGGGACAGGTCTACGAGCAGTACTTC

V: TRBV28
J: TRBJ2-1
size: NA
D: NA
length: 16
CDR3: CASTSSEGRGYNEQFF
DNA: TGTGCCAGCACTTCATCGGAGGGGCGCGGGTACAATGAGCAGTTCTTC

V: TRBV7-9
J: TRBJ2-5
size: NA
D: NA
length: 16
CDR3: CASSLEGRRFEETQYF
DNA: TGTGCCAGCAGCTTAGAGGGACGTCGGTTTGAAGAGACCCAGTACTTC

V: TRBV27
J: TRBJ1-2
size: many
D: TRBD1
length: 15
CDR3: CASSLGQGSNYGYTF
DNA: TGTGCCAGCAGTTTAGGACAGGGCTCTAACTATGGCTACACCTTC

V: TRBV12-3/TRBV12-4
J: TRBJ1-1
size: many
D: NA
length: 14
CDR3: CASRMTEQNTEAFF
DNA: TGTGCCAGCAGGATGACAGAGCAGAACACTGAAGCTTTCTTT

V: TRBV28
J: TRBJ1-2
size: many
D: TRBD1
length: 13
CDR3: CASSTGTGSGYTF
DNA: TGTGCCAGCAGTACCGGGACAGGGTCTGGCTACACCTTC

V: TRBV2
J: TRBJ2-7
size: many
D: TRBD2
length: 16
CDR3: CASTTGSGGAQSEQYF
DNA: TGTGCCAGCACCACAGGGAGCGGGGGGGCCCAGAGCGAGCAGTACTTC

V: TRBV12-3/TRBV12-4
J: TRBJ2-2
size: many
D: NA
length: 16
CDR3: CASSSPRGAGTGELFF
DNA: TGTGCCAGCAGCTCTCCTAGGGGGGCGGGAACCGGGGAGCTGTTTTTT

V: TRBV7-9
J: TRBJ2-3
size: NA
D: NA
length: 18
CDR3: CASSSLSRTRTSTDTQYF
DNA: TGTGCCAGCAGCTCCCTCTCTCGGACTCGCACTAGCACAGATACGCAGTATTTT

V: TRBV19
J: TRBJ1-5
size: NA
D: NA
length: 15
CDR3: CASSIGSGVNQPQHF
DNA: TGTGCCAGTAGTATAGGCTCAGGGGTCAATCAGCCCCAGCATTTT

V: TRBV28
J: TRBJ1-4
size: many
D: NA
length: 15
CDR3: CASSSWTGGNEKLFF
DNA: TGTGCCAGCAGTTCCTGGACGGGAGGAAATGAAAAACTGTTTTTT

V: TRBV7-9
J: TRBJ2-5
size: NA
D: TRBD2
length: 18
CDR3: CASSLRTGGTLYQETQYF
DNA: TGTGCCAGCAGCTTACGTACGGGGGGAACCTTATATCAAGAGACCCAGTACTTC

V: TRBV6-2/TRBV6-3
J: TRBJ1-1
size: many
D: NA
length: 15
CDR3: CASSYGRARNTEAFF
DNA: TGTGCCAGCAGTTATGGCAGGGCTAGGAACACTGAAGCTTTCTTT

V: TRBV19
J: TRBJ2-5
size: many
D: TRBD1
length: 17
CDR3: CASSDTTQGAGRKTQYF
DNA: TGTGCCAGTAGCGACACGACTCAGGGGGCAGGGAGAAAGACCCAGTACTTC

V: TRBV6-5
J: TRBJ1-2
size: many
D: NA
length: 18
CDR3: CASSYLNRRMTHNYGYTF
DNA: TGTGCCAGCAGTTACTTAAACCGACGAATGACACATAACTATGGCTACACCTTC

V: TRBV5-4
J: TRBJ1-2
size: NA
D: NA
length: 14
CDR3: CASSPSFGGYGYTF
DNA: TGTGCCAGCAGCCCCAGCTTCGGGGGCTATGGCTACACCTTC